The 7 T cell receptor beta chains given below trace back to one sample, sequenced in a study of beta chain features in type 1 diabetes. Sequencing targeted expressed TCRB transcripts, as all isolated RNA had been reverse transcribed. Measured with immunoSEQ multiplex PCR; TCRdb has only the in-frame clones, and not every one. Altogether about 320,000 clones are present, approximately 14% being singletons, with the ten largest covering 6.7%. Sequenced material: central memory CD4+ T cells from blood. The receptors stem from a man under 40 in good health.

The V and J genes are TRBV4-1 and TRBJ1-4, with D possibly TRBD1 on 5 matching bases. This CDR3 has 16 amino acids. V shed 4 bases and J shed 3 bases, with 15 bases lying between them. Germline V gives CDR1 MGHRA, CDR2 YSYEKL. The CDR3 nucleotides are TGCGCCAGCAGCCTAGTAACAGGAAACCCTAATGAAAAACTGTTTTTT. Protein: CASSLVTGNPNEKLFF.

The chain has TRBV27 and TRBJ1-5; D not certain. The germline V gene has CDR1 MNHEY and CDR2 SMNVEV (reference sequence). The CDR3 is 14 residues long. V dropped 3 bases and J dropped 2 bases, with 8 bases sitting between them. The CDR3 region has the DNA TGTGCCAGCAGTTTCGTGGCAGGCAATCAGCCCCAGCATTTT. Its protein product is CASSFVAGNQPQHF.

This clone has a handful of counts. The chain employs TRBV25-1 and TRBJ2-3; 8 nucleotides agree with TRBD1. The CDR3 extends over 15 amino acids. Per germline, CDR1 MGHDK and CDR2 SYGVNS. V was clipped by 7 bases and J by 0 bases; unmatched bases: 6. In nucleotides, the CDR3 is TGTGCCAGCACCCCTAGGGACAGGAGCACAGATACGCAGTATTTT. Protein: CASTPRDRSTDTQYF.

Written as DNA, the CDR3 is TGTGCCAGCAGCTTAGGTGGGGCGCTACAAGAGACCCAGTACTTC. Amino acid sequence: CASSLGGALQETQYF. This chain joins TRBV7-2 and TRBJ2-5, with D possibly being TRBD1 (5 bases). V was shortened by 1 base and J by 2 bases, with 11 bases between the two germline ends. CDR1 and CDR2 (germline): SGHTA, FQGNSA. CDR3 length: 15 residues.

In this sample, this clone turned up a few times. The chain joins TRBV7-2 to TRBJ2-1, with 14 bases lining up with TRBD2. The CDR3 contains 13 residues. Germline V lookup: CDR1 SGHTA, CDR2 FQGNSA. J was trimmed by 15 bases and V by 4 bases; bases with no gene match: 5. CDR3 coding DNA: TGTGCCAGCAGCTCCGGACTAGCGGGAGGTTCGTTCTTC. Protein sequence: CASSSGLAGGSFF.

The chain links TRBV7-9 to TRBJ2-1, with D possibly TRBD2 on 5 matching bases. CDR1 is SEHNR and CDR2 is FQNEAQ in the germline V gene (reference sequence). The CDR3 contains 13 residues. V lost 2 bases and J lost 8, with 10 bases in between. CDR3 nucleotides: TGTGCCAGCAGCTTAAGGGTGCGGGATGAGCAGTTCTTC. This gives the protein CASSLRVRDEQFF.

V gene TRBV7-2 combines with J gene TRBJ2-2; D is possibly TRBD2 (5 bases). Trimming stripped 5 bases from V and 2 bases from J, with 15 bases between. Per germline, CDR1 SGHTA and CDR2 FQGNSA. The CDR3 loop spans 16 amino acids. DNA of the CDR3: TGTGCCAGCAGCGGAGGACCGAATTCTAACACCGGGGAGCTGTTTTTT. It encodes CASSGGPNSNTGELFF.